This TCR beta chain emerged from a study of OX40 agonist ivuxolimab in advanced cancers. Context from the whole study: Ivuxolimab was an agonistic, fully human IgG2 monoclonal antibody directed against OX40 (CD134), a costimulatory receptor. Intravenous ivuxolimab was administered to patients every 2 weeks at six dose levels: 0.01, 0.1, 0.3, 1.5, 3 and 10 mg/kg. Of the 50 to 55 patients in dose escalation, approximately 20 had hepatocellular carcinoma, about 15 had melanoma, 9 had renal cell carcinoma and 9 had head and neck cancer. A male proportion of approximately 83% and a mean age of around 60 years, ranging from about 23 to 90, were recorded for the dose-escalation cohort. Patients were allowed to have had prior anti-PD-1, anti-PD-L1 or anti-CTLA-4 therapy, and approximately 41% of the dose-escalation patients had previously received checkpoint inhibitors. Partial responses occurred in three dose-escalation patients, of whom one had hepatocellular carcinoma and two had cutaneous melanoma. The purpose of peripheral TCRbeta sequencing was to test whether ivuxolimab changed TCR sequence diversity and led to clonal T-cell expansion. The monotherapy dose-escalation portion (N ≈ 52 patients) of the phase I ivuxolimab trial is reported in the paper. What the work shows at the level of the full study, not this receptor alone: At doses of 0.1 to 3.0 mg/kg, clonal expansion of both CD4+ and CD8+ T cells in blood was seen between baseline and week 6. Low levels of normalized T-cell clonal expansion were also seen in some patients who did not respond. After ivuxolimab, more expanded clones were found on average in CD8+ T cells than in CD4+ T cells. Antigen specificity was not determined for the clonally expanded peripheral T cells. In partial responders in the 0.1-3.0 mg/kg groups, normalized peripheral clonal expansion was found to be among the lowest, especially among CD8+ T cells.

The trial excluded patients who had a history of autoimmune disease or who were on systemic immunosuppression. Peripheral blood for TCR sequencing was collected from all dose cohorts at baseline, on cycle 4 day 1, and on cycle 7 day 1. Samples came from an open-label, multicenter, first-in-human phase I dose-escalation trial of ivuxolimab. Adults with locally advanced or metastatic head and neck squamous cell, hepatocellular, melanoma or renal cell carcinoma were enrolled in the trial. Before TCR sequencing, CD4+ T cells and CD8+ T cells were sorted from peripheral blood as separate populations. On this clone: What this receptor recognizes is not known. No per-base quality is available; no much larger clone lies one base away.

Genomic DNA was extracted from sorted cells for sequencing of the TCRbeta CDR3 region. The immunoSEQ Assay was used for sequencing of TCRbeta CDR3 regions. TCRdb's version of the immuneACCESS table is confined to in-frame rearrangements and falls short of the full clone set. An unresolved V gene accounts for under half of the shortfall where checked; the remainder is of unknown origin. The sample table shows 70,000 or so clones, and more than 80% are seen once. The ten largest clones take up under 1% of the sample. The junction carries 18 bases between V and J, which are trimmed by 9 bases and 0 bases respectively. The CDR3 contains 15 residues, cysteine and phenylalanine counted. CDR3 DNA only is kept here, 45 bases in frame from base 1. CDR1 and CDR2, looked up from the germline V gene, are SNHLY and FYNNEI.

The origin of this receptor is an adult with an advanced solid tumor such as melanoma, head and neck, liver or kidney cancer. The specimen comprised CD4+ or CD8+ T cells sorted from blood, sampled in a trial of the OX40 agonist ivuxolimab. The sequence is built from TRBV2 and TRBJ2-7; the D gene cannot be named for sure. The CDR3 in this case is CASTSSLTSSYEQYF. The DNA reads TGTGCCAGTACCTCGTCGCTGACCTCCTCCTACGAGCAGTACTTC.